This TCR beta chain was recovered during a study of tumor-infiltrating lymphocytes in primary liver carcinoma. At the level of the study: The five patients, who were men and women, ranged in age from 30 to 69 years.

Points from the study as a whole: Significantly greater top-250-clone fractions characterized tumors relative to blood (p = 0.039).

Constant-region priming of around 530 ng total RNA yielded TCR beta cDNA. Slightly modified ARM-PCR served as the procedure for the TCR beta libraries. These libraries came from three rounds of nested multiplex PCR. Each CDR3 protein is one row after TCRdb ran MiXCR on the multiplex PCR reads. This repertoire shows around 120,000 distinct CDR3 sequences, around 70% found once; its top ten account for over 7.5%. Starting material for RNA and DNA co-extraction consisted of roughly 18-34 mg of unsorted bulk tissue. Primary liver carcinomas in the patients were surgically resected. Regarding this clonotype: Its antigen is currently unknown. A read error may account for a junction end that differs from germline.

Sequencing was performed on tumor-adjacent normal liver tissue. The clonotype comes from a woman aged 55-69 years with primary liver carcinoma and hepatitis B virus infection.

The CDR3 region is CASSEQGSEQFF. CDR3 nucleotide sequence: TGCGCCAGCAGTGAACAGGGCTCTGAGCAGTTCTTC. The chain carries TRBV6-1 and TRBJ2-1; possibly TRBD1 for D (6 bases). The length of the CDR3 is 12 residues. The germline V gene encodes CDR1 MNHNS and CDR2 SASEGT.